These T cell receptor beta chains were read from a single sample in a study of ipilimumab plus nivolumab after autologous stem cell transplantation. Sequencing used immunoSEQ multiplex PCR; TCRdb keeps in-frame clones, though not all of them. The table records several thousand clones, around two thirds of them present only once. Here the sequenced sample was PBMCs, taken in a trial of ipilimumab plus nivolumab as post-transplant consolidation. These receptors were obtained from a male donor with multiple myeloma. Both conserved end residues are part of each CDR3. D genes are given only for firm matches. Size values are once, few and many counts, or a class for expanded clones, and some rows have none.

>TRBV6-5|large|TRBJ2-7|TRBD2
CASRATSGVAYEQYF
TGTGCCAGCAGGGCGACTAGCGGGGTTGCCTACGAGCAGTACTTC
>TRBV7-2|NA|TRBJ2-2|TRBD1
CASSPQQGPSLSGELFF
TGTGCCAGCAGCCCGCAACAGGGGCCCTCGTTATCCGGGGAGCTGTTTTTT
>TRBV5-4|NA|TRBJ2-3|NA
CASSKQGNVDTQYF
TGTGCCAGCAGCAAACAAGGCAATGTGGATACGCAGTATTTT
>TRBV4-1|NA|TRBJ1-5|TRBD1
CASSQDGRGSNQPQHF
TGCGCCAGCAGCCAAGACGGCAGGGGGAGCAATCAGCCCCAGCATTTT
>TRBV6-1|few|TRBJ1-2|NA
CASRTPDSYGYTF
TGTGCCAGCAGGACCCCCGACAGCTATGGCTACACCTTC
>TRBV5-1|NA|TRBJ1-2|NA
CASSSAAGGTYGYTF
TGCGCCAGCAGCTCCGCGGCAGGAGGAACCTATGGCTACACCTTC
>TRBV7-2|NA|TRBJ2-7|NA
CASRGGGNEQYF
TGTGCCAGCCGGGGAGGGGGCAACGAGCAGTACTTC
>TRBV7-9|NA|TRBJ1-4|NA
CASSLDGPPREKLFF
TGTGCCAGCAGCTTAGATGGGCCGCCGAGGGAAAAACTGTTTTTT
>TRBV11-2|NA|TRBJ2-7|TRBD1
CASSLVVTGNYEQYF
TGTGCCAGCAGCTTAGTGGTGACAGGGAACTACGAGCAGTACTTC
>TRBV7-2|NA|TRBJ2-2|TRBD2
CASSRGLAGHGELFF
TGTGCCAGCAGCCGCGGACTAGCGGGGCACGGGGAGCTGTTTTTT
>TRBV19|NA|TRBJ2-4|NA
CASSVDSANRVKNIQYF
TGTGCCAGTAGTGTGGACAGTGCGAATCGGGTGAAAAACATTCAGTACTTC
>TRBV6-5|NA|TRBJ1-3|NA
CASIRVGQPGNTIYF
TGTGCCAGCATAAGAGTCGGACAGCCTGGAAACACCATATATTTT
>TRBV5-1|NA|TRBJ2-1|TRBD1
CASSEDPTGSYNEQFF
TGCGCCAGCAGCGAAGACCCGACAGGGTCCTACAATGAGCAGTTCTTC
>TRBV9|NA|TRBJ2-5|NA
CASNLGGSGETQYF
TGTGCCAGCAACCTTGGGGGCTCGGGAGAGACCCAGTACTTC
>TRBV2|NA|TRBJ2-1|NA
CASSKGRTTPEQFF
TGTGCCAGCAGCAAAGGACGGACTACTCCTGAGCAGTTCTTC
>TRBV5-5|NA|TRBJ1-1|TRBD1
CASSLGDRGRGEAFF
TGTGCCAGCAGCTTAGGGGACAGGGGGCGAGGTGAAGCTTTCTTT
>TRBV15|NA|TRBJ1-4|NA
CATSRGGGPNEKLFF
TGTGCCACCAGCAGAGGTGGGGGCCCTAATGAAAAACTGTTTTTT
>TRBV5-1|NA|TRBJ2-1|TRBD1
CASKTGDYNEQFF
TGCGCCAGCAAGACAGGGGATTACAATGAGCAGTTCTTC
>TRBV11-2|NA|TRBJ1-1|TRBD1
CASSLDRGTEAFF
TGTGCCAGCAGCTTGGACAGGGGCACTGAAGCTTTCTTT
>TRBV11-2|NA|TRBJ1-5|NA
CASSRLPSPFGPQHF
TGTGCCAGCAGCCGGCTTCCGTCCCCATTTGGGCCCCAGCATTTT
>TRBV7-5|NA|TRBJ2-2|NA
CASSLIGGTGELFF
TGTGCCAGCAGCCTGATAGGAGGGACCGGGGAGCTGTTTTTT
>TRBV19|few|TRBJ1-6|NA
CATAGSSSYNSPLHF
TGTGCCACCGCAGGAAGTAGCTCCTATAATTCACCCCTCCACTTT
>TRBV6-1|NA|TRBJ2-7|NA
CASTTPRVSDEQYF
TGTGCCAGCACTACCCCGAGGGTCTCGGACGAGCAGTACTTC
>TRBV28|NA|TRBJ2-1|TRBD2
CASSLGSGSGDEQFF
TGTGCCAGCAGTTTAGGTAGCGGGAGTGGGGATGAGCAGTTCTTC
>TRBV18|NA|TRBJ1-5|TRBD1
CASSLGTGGNQPQHF
TGTGCCAGCTCACTTGGGACAGGGGGCAATCAGCCCCAGCATTTT
>TRBV27|NA|TRBJ1-4|NA
CASSLFREGRANEKLFF
TGTGCCAGCAGTTTATTCAGGGAGGGACGGGCTAATGAAAAACTGTTTTTT
>TRBV7-8|NA|TRBJ2-2|NA
CASSSAGSGELFF
TGTGCCAGCAGCTCCGCAGGGTCCGGGGAGCTGTTTTTT
>TRBV6-5|few|TRBJ1-2|TRBD1
CASSYGTGGYGYTF
TGTGCCAGCAGTTACGGGACAGGGGGATATGGCTACACCTTC
>TRBV7-8|NA|TRBJ1-5|NA
CASSLAIGGGQPQHF
TGTGCCAGCAGCTTAGCAATAGGGGGAGGACAGCCCCAGCATTTT
>TRBV7-8|few|TRBJ2-7|TRBD2
CASSYPTSGALLSFGEQYF
TGTGCCAGCAGCTATCCGACTAGCGGGGCCTTATTGTCCTTTGGCGAGCAGTACTTC
>TRBV5-4|NA|TRBJ2-5|NA
CASSLAGASRETQYF
TGTGCCAGCAGCCTTGCGGGGGCGTCCCGAGAGACCCAGTACTTC
>TRBV9|large|TRBJ1-2|TRBD1
CASSQGGDSTYGYTF
TGTGCCAGCAGCCAAGGCGGGGACAGCACCTATGGCTACACCTTC
>TRBV5-1|NA|TRBJ2-5|NA
CASSLGSRRETQYF
TGCGCCAGCAGCTTGGGATCCCGCCGGGAGACCCAGTACTTC
>TRBV29-1|medium-sized|TRBJ2-7|TRBD1
CSVEKSGQGRHEQYF
TGCAGCGTTGAAAAATCGGGACAGGGACGGCACGAGCAGTACTTC
>TRBV27|NA|TRBJ1-2|TRBD1
CASSRRGTDYGYTF
TGTGCCAGCAGTCGGCGGGGGACAGACTATGGCTACACCTTC
>TRBV5-8|NA|TRBJ2-3|TRBD1
CASSLGQGSTDTQYF
TGTGCCAGCAGCTTGGGACAGGGATCGACAGATACGCAGTATTTT
>TRBV5-1|NA|TRBJ2-7|NA
CASSLDYEQYF
TGCGCCAGCAGCTTGGACTACGAGCAGTACTTC
>TRBV15|large|TRBJ2-1|TRBD2
CATSRVGTSGRGREQFF
TGTGCCACCAGCAGAGTTGGGACTAGCGGGAGGGGGAGGGAGCAGTTCTTC
>TRBV9|NA|TRBJ2-3|TRBD2
CASTLAGGTDTQYF
TGTGCCAGCACTCTAGCGGGAGGTACAGATACGCAGTATTTT
>TRBV19|NA|TRBJ1-2|NA
CASSIGSSGRGGYTF
TGTGCCAGTAGTATAGGGAGCAGTGGGCGTGGAGGCTACACCTTC
>TRBV28|few|TRBJ1-1|NA
CASSLFIGGKAFF
TGTGCCAGCAGTTTATTTATCGGCGGAAAAGCTTTCTTT
>TRBV4-3|NA|TRBJ2-2|NA
CASSQDSGAGELFF
TGCGCCAGCAGCCAAGATTCGGGGGCCGGGGAGCTGTTTTTT
>TRBV4-2|NA|TRBJ2-1|NA
CASSQSFGEQFF
TGTGCCAGCAGCCAATCATTCGGTGAGCAGTTCTTC
>TRBV2|NA|TRBJ2-7|NA
CASSYSLGVSYEQYF
TGTGCCAGCAGTTACTCTCTGGGAGTGTCCTACGAGCAGTACTTC
>TRBV28|NA|TRBJ1-5|TRBD1
CASSLPGTGYGSNQPQHF
TGTGCCAGCAGTTTACCCGGGACAGGGTATGGAAGCAATCAGCCCCAGCATTTT
>TRBV6-5|NA|TRBJ2-3|TRBD1
CASRLGGLGTDTQYF
TGTGCCAGCAGGTTAGGGGGCCTTGGCACAGATACGCAGTATTTT
>TRBV9|few|TRBJ2-2|NA
CASSPPGGRYGELFF
TGTGCCAGCAGCCCTCCCGGGGGGCGGTACGGGGAGCTGTTTTTT
>TRBV5-6|NA|TRBJ2-1|NA
CASSLESSYNEQFF
TGTGCCAGCAGCTTGGAGAGCTCCTACAATGAGCAGTTCTTC
>TRBV7-3|once|TRBJ2-2|NA
CASSPLGGRSTGELFF
TGTGCCAGCAGCCCGTTAGGGGGGCGGAGCACCGGGGAGCTGTTTTTT